Each of the 4 T cell receptor beta chains below was sequenced from the same sample in a study of blood T cells in healthy people across ages. With a J-beta primer mix and a sample-barcoded 5' primer, a second PCR ran about 7 to 12 cycles. TCRdb used MiXCR to reprocess the 5' RACE reads, holding one entry per CDR3 protein. The sample holds approximately 940,000 distinct CDR3 sequences; roughly 43% are singletons and the top ten take under 15%. The sequencing input was blood. The receptor source for this set is a young man in good health.

This clonotype was counted only a few times. V and J are TRBV12-3 or TRBV12-4 and TRBJ2-7, with 8 bases matching TRBD1. This CDR3 is built from 14 residues. Losses at the gene ends were 3 bases for V and 3 bases for J; bases not matched to a gene: 4. The DNA for the CDR3 is TGTGCCAGCAGTTTGGACAGGGCCGACTACGAGCAGTACTTC. Its translation is CASSLDRADYEQYF.

The V and J genes are TRBV12-3 or TRBV12-4 and TRBJ1-1, with 7 nucleotides matching TRBD1. The CDR3 loop spans 13 amino acids. The V segment lost 5 bases and the J segment 10 bases; nucleotides outside the gene matches: 10. This CDR3 is CASSTQGNSGAFF. The CDR3 DNA follows: TGTGCCAGCAGTACACAGGGGAACAGTGGAGCTTTCTTT.

The rearrangement links TRBV5-1 to TRBJ2-5, with 7 bases fitting TRBD1. V lost 3 bases to trimming and J lost 1 base; unmatched junction nucleotides: 6. Germline CDR1 reads SGHRS; CDR2 reads YFSETQ. This CDR3 comprises 15 residues. This chain's CDR3 is CASSSTGTVQETQYF. CDR3 nucleotides: TGCGCCAGCAGCTCAACAGGGACAGTCCAAGAGACCCAGTACTTC.

This clonotype was detected only a few times. V usage is TRBV7-2 and J usage is TRBJ1-6; D gene ambiguous. Germline V gene lookup returns CDR1 SGHTA and CDR2 FQGNSA. CDR3 length: 16 amino acids. V dropped 4 bases and J dropped 9 bases, with 19 bases sitting between them. This chain's CDR3 is CASSSEVSIRSSPLHF. The CDR3, as DNA: TGTGCCAGCAGCTCTGAGGTCTCAATACGTAGTTCACCCCTCCACTTT.